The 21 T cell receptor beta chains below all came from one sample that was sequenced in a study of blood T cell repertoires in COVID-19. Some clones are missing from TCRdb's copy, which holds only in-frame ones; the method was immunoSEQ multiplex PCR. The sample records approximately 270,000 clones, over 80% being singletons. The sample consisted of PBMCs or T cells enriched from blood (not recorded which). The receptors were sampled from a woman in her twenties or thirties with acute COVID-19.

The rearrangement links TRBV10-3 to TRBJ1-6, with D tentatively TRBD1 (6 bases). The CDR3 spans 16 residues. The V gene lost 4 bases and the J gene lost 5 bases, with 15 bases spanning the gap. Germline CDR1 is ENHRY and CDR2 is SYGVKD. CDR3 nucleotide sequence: TGTGCCATCAGTGGCACAGGGATCGGGAATAATTCACCCCTCCACTTT. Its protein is CAISGTGIGNNSPLHF.

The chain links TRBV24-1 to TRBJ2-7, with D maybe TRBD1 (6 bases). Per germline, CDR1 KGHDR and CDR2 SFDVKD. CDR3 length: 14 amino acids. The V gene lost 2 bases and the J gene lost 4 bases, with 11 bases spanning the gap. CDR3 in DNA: TGTGCCACCAGTGATTCGAACAGGGTATACGAGCAGTACTTC. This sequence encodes CATSDSNRVYEQYF.

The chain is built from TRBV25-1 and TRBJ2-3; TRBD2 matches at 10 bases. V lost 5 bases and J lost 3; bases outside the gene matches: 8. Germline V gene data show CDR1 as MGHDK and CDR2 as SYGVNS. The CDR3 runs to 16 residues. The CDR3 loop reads CASSTRRAGGTDTQYF. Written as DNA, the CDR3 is TGTGCCAGCAGTACCCGGCGAGCGGGAGGGACAGATACGCAGTATTTT.

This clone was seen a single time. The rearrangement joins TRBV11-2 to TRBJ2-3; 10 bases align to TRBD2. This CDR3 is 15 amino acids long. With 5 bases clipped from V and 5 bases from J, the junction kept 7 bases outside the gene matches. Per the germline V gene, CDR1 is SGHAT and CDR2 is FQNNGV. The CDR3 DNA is TGTGCCAGCAGCGGTCAGCGGGAGGGCAGAGATACGCAGTATTTT. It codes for CASSGQREGRDTQYF.

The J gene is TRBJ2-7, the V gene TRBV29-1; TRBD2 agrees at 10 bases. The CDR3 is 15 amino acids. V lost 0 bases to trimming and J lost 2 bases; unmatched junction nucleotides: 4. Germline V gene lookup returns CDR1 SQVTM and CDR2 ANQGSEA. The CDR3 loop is CSVEDSSGRAYEQYF. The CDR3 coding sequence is TGCAGCGTTGAAGATTCGAGCGGGAGGGCCTACGAGCAGTACTTC.

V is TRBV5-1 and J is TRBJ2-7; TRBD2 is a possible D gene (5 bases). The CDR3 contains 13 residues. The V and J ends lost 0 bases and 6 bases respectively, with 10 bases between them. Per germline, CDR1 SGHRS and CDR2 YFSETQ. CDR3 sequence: CASSLVPGSEQYF. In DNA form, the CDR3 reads TGCGCCAGCAGCTTGGTACCGGGAAGCGAGCAGTACTTC.

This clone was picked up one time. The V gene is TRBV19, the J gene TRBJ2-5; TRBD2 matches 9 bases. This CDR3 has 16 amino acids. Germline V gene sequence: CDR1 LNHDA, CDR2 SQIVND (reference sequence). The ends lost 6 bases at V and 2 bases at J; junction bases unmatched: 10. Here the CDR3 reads CASSSGLARQQETQYF. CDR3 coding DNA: TGTGCCAGTAGCTCTGGACTAGCGAGGCAACAAGAGACCCAGTACTTC.

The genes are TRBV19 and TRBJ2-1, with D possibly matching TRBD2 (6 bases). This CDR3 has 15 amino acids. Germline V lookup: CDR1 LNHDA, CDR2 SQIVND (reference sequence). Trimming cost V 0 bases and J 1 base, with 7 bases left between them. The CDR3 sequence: CASSIDGGSYNEQFF. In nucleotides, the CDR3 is TGTGCCAGTAGTATAGATGGAGGGTCCTACAATGAGCAGTTCTTC.

CDR3 protein: CASSSPGDYGYTF. The CDR3 DNA reads TGTGCCAGCAGCTCCCCAGGGGACTATGGCTACACCTTC. The rearrangement uses TRBV28 and TRBJ1-2, with D maybe TRBD1 (6 bases). V was shortened by 6 bases and J by 3 bases, with 11 bases between the two germline ends. The germline V gene encodes CDR1 MDHEN and CDR2 SYDVKM. This CDR3 contains 13 residues.

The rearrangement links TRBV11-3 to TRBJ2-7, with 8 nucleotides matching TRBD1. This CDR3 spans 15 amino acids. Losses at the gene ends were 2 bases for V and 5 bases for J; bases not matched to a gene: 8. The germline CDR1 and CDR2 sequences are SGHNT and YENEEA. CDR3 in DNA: TGTGCCAGCAGCTTACGCCAGGGGGCTATGGACGAGCAGTACTTC. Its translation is CASSLRQGAMDEQYF.

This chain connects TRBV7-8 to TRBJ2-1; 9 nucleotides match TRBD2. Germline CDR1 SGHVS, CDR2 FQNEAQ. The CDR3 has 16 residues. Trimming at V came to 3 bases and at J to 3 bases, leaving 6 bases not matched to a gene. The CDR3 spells CASSLAGLANYNEQFF. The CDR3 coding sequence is TGTGCCAGCAGCTTGGCGGGACTAGCTAACTACAATGAGCAGTTCTTC.

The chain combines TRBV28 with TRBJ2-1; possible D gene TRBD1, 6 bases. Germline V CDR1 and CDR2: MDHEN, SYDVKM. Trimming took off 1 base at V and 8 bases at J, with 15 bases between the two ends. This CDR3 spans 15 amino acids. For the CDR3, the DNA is TGTGCCAGCAGTTTATCTTCACAGGGCATGGATGAGCAGTTCTTC. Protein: CASSLSSQGMDEQFF.

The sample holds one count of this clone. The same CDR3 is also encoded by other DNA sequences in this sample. CDR3 region: CASSSGGGNQPQHF. In nucleotides, the CDR3 is TGTGCCAGTAGTAGTGGCGGTGGTAATCAGCCCCAGCATTTT. The V gene is TRBV19, the J gene TRBJ1-5; no clear D. This CDR3 has 14 residues. Trimming shortened V by 4 bases and J by 4 bases, and 11 bases separated the two germline ends. In germline, CDR1 is LNHDA, CDR2 SQIVND (reference sequence). Using reference TRBV19 and TRBJ1-5 for the parts outside the CDR3, the full variable domain is DGGITQSPKYLFRKEGQNVTLSCEQNLNHDAMYWYRQDPGQGLRLIYYSQIVNDFQKGDIAEGYSVSREKKESFPLTVTSAQKNPTAFYLCASSSGGGNQPQHFGDGTRLSIL.

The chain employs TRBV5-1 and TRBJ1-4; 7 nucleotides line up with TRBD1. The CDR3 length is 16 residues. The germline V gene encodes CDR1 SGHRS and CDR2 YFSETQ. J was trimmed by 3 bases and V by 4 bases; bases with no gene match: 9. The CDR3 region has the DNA TGCGCCAGCAGCAGATCCCGGGACAGAGCTAATGAAAAACTGTTTTTT. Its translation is CASSRSRDRANEKLFF.

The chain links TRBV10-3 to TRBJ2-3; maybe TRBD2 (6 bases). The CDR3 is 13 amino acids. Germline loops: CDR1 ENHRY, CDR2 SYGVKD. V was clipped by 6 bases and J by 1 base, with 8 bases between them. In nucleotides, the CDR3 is TGTGCCATCAGACTAGCCGGCACAGATACGCAGTATTTT. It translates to CAIRLAGTDTQYF.

CDR3 bases: TGTGCCAGCAGTGAAGGACAGGGGGCGGGCGGCTACACCTTC. This sequence encodes CASSEGQGAGGYTF. This rearrangement joins TRBV6-4 to TRBJ1-2; 11 positions match TRBD1. Germline V CDR1 and CDR2: MRHNA, SNTAGT. This CDR3 is 14 amino acids long. The V segment lost 3 bases and the J segment 8 bases; nucleotides outside the gene matches: 5.

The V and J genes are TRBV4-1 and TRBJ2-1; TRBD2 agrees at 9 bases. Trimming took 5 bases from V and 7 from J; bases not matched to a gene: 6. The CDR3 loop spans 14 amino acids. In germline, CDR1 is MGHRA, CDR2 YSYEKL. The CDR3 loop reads CASSSAGGWNEQFF. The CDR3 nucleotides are TGCGCCAGCAGCTCAGCGGGAGGATGGAATGAGCAGTTCTTC.

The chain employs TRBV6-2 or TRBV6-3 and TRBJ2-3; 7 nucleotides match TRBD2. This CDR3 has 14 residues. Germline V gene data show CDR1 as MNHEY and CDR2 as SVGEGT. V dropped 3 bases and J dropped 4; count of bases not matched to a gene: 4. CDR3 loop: CASSYLRESDTQYF. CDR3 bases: TGTGCCAGCAGTTATTTGCGGGAGTCAGATACGCAGTATTTT.

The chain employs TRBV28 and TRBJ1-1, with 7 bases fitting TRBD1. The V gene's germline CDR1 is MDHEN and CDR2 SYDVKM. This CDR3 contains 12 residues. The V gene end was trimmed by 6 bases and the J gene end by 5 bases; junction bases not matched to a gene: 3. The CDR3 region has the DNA TGTGCCAGCAGAATACAGGGGACTGAAGCTTTCTTT. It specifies CASRIQGTEAFF.

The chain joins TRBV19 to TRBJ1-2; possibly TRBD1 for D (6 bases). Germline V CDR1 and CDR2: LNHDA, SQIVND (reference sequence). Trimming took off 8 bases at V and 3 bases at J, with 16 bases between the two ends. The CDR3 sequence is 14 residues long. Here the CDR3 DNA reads TGTGCCAGTCAAGCCGACAGGCCATACTATGGCTACACCTTC. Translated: CASQADRPYYGYTF.

The CDR3 DNA reads TGTGCCAGCAGCCAAGCTTCGGGGGGGAAAGCCTATGGCTACACCTTC. This sequence encodes CASSQASGGKAYGYTF. The chain joins TRBV3-1 (or the pseudogene TRBV3-2) to TRBJ1-2, with D possibly being TRBD1 (5 bases). Germline V gene data show CDR1 as LGHDT and CDR2 as YNNKEL (reference sequence). Trimming left V 1 base short and J 4 bases short, with 16 bases between. The CDR3 contains 16 residues.